Given below is one TCR beta chain in context. Other DNA sequences in this specimen translate into the identical CDR3. Seattle patients were enrolled while actively infected and followed longitudinally. The data stem from a study of blood T cell repertoires in COVID-19. Libraries were prepared by immunoSEQ multiplex PCR; TCRdb keeps only in-frame clonotypes and omits some of them. Here the sample spans about 480,000 clones, around 88% being singletons. Germline loops: CDR1 SGHTA, CDR2 FQGNSA. The CDR3 is made up of 14 amino acids. The V gene lost 1 base and the J gene lost 4 bases, with 10 bases spanning the gap.

The specimen sequenced was peripheral blood. The receptor was isolated from a woman in her fifties or sixties with COVID-19, enrolled during active disease. This chain uses TRBV7-2 with TRBJ1-1; D is unresolved. The CDR3 DNA is TGTGCCAGCAGCTTAGATGGCAGAGGCACTGAAGCTTTCTTT. Translation gives CASSLDGRGTEAFF.